A selection of T cell receptor beta chains follows, all from one sample in a study of blood T cell repertoires in COVID-19. Data came from immunoSEQ multiplex PCR; TCRdb stores just in-frame clones and leaves some out. The sample lists 200,000 to 250,000 clones, almost 90% occurring once. Sequenced: peripheral blood. The source of these receptors is a woman aged 55-69 years with acute or convalescent COVID-19. Both conserved end residues are part of each CDR3. A D gene is named only where the DNA matches it firmly. Not all rows give a size; the values are once, few, many and, for expanded clones, a class.

abundance: -; v_gene: TRBV19; j_gene: TRBJ2-5; d_gene: -; CDR3aa: CASSRAAETQYF; CDR3nt: TGTGCCAGTAGCCGCGCTGCAGAGACCCAGTACTTC
abundance: -; v_gene: TRBV6-5; j_gene: TRBJ2-7; d_gene: TRBD1; CDR3aa: CASSYSRTGNSYEQYF; CDR3nt: TGTGCCAGCAGTTACTCCCGGACAGGCAACTCCTACGAGCAGTACTTC
abundance: once; v_gene: TRBV6-5; j_gene: TRBJ2-7; d_gene: TRBD1; CDR3aa: CASRLRDSGPYEQYF; CDR3nt: TGTGCCAGCAGACTCCGGGACAGCGGTCCCTACGAGCAGTACTTC
abundance: -; v_gene: TRBV7-2; j_gene: TRBJ2-3; d_gene: TRBD1; CDR3aa: CASSPHGTVSTDTQYF; CDR3nt: TGTGCCAGCAGCCCGCACGGGACAGTTAGCACAGATACGCAGTATTTT
abundance: -; v_gene: TRBV25-1; j_gene: TRBJ1-2; d_gene: TRBD1; CDR3aa: CASYPGQGAAGYTF; CDR3nt: TGTGCCAGCTACCCGGGACAGGGGGCGGCTGGCTACACCTTC
abundance: -; v_gene: TRBV19; j_gene: TRBJ1-5; d_gene: TRBD1; CDR3aa: CASSMSQGAGQPQHF; CDR3nt: TGTGCCAGTAGTATGTCACAGGGGGCAGGTCAGCCCCAGCATTTT
abundance: once; v_gene: TRBV30; j_gene: TRBJ2-3; d_gene: TRBD1; CDR3aa: CAWDRATDTQYF; CDR3nt: TGTGCCTGGGACAGGGCCACAGATACGCAGTATTTT
abundance: -; v_gene: TRBV7-2; j_gene: TRBJ2-7; d_gene: -; CDR3aa: CASSLGPASYEQYF; CDR3nt: TGTGCCAGCAGCTTAGGGCCTGCCTCCTACGAGCAGTACTTC
abundance: -; v_gene: TRBV7-8; j_gene: TRBJ2-5; d_gene: TRBD1; CDR3aa: CASSFGDRTQETQYF; CDR3nt: TGTGCCAGCAGCTTTGGGGACAGGACCCAAGAGACCCAGTACTTC
abundance: -; v_gene: TRBV24-1; j_gene: TRBJ2-7; d_gene: -; CDR3aa: CATSDQASYEQYF; CDR3nt: TGTGCCACCAGTGACCAAGCATCCTACGAGCAGTACTTC
abundance: -; v_gene: TRBV3-1/TRBV3-2; j_gene: TRBJ2-7; d_gene: TRBD1; CDR3aa: CASSHSTGVGPYEQYF; CDR3nt: TGTGCCAGCAGCCACTCCACAGGGGTCGGACCCTACGAGCAGTACTTC
abundance: -; v_gene: TRBV7-9; j_gene: TRBJ1-5; d_gene: TRBD1; CDR3aa: CASSLEGAHSNQPQHF; CDR3nt: TGTGCCAGCAGCTTAGAGGGGGCCCATAGCAATCAGCCCCAGCATTTT
abundance: -; v_gene: TRBV5-1; j_gene: TRBJ2-7; d_gene: TRBD1; CDR3aa: CASSPGQGTHEQYF; CDR3nt: TGCGCCAGCTCGCCAGGACAGGGTACCCACGAGCAGTACTTC
abundance: few; v_gene: TRBV19; j_gene: TRBJ2-7; d_gene: TRBD1; CDR3aa: CASRPSGTGDYEQYF; CDR3nt: TGTGCCAGTAGGCCTTCCGGGACAGGAGACTACGAGCAGTACTTC
abundance: -; v_gene: TRBV4-1; j_gene: TRBJ1-4; d_gene: -; CDR3aa: CASSHSSGSGEKLFF; CDR3nt: TGCGCCAGCAGCCATTCCTCCGGTTCCGGGGAAAAACTGTTTTTT
abundance: -; v_gene: TRBV5-1; j_gene: TRBJ2-5; d_gene: TRBD2; CDR3aa: CASSLSSGTDETQYF; CDR3nt: TGCGCCAGCAGCTTGTCTAGCGGGACCGACGAGACCCAGTACTTC
abundance: -; v_gene: TRBV12-3/TRBV12-4; j_gene: TRBJ1-2; d_gene: -; CDR3aa: CASSLSQNYGYTF; CDR3nt: TGTGCCAGCAGTTTGTCGCAGAACTATGGCTACACCTTC
abundance: -; v_gene: TRBV24-1; j_gene: TRBJ2-3; d_gene: TRBD2; CDR3aa: CATSDGFETSGVNF; CDR3nt: TGTGCCACCAGTGACGGGTTCGAGACTAGCGGGGTGAATTTT
abundance: -; v_gene: TRBV2; j_gene: TRBJ2-5; d_gene: TRBD2; CDR3aa: CASSPWTSGGETQYF; CDR3nt: TGTGCCAGCAGTCCCTGGACTAGCGGGGGTGAGACCCAGTACTTC
abundance: -; v_gene: TRBV5-1; j_gene: TRBJ2-5; d_gene: -; CDR3aa: CASSPTRKETQYF; CDR3nt: TGCGCCAGCAGCCCGACTCGAAAAGAGACCCAGTACTTC
abundance: -; v_gene: TRBV28; j_gene: TRBJ1-2; d_gene: -; CDR3aa: CASTLGGFWGGYTF; CDR3nt: TGTGCCAGCACTTTGGGGGGGTTTTGGGGTGGCTACACCTTC
abundance: once; v_gene: TRBV4-3; j_gene: TRBJ1-1; d_gene: -; CDR3aa: CASSQDFGAEAFF; CDR3nt: TGCGCCAGCAGCCAAGATTTCGGGGCTGAAGCTTTCTTT
abundance: -; v_gene: TRBV3-1/TRBV3-2; j_gene: TRBJ2-5; d_gene: -; CDR3aa: CASSQERSGLETQYF; CDR3nt: TGTGCCAGCAGCCAAGAACGGTCGGGACTAGAGACCCAGTACTTC
abundance: few; v_gene: TRBV24-1; j_gene: TRBJ1-1; d_gene: TRBD1; CDR3aa: CATSHRGNTEAFF; CDR3nt: TGTGCCACCAGTCACAGGGGGAACACTGAAGCTTTCTTT
abundance: -; v_gene: TRBV24-1; j_gene: TRBJ2-5; d_gene: -; CDR3aa: CATSGGKQETQYF; CDR3nt: TGTGCCACCAGCGGGGGAAAGCAAGAGACCCAGTACTTC
abundance: -; v_gene: TRBV2; j_gene: TRBJ1-2; d_gene: -; CDR3aa: CASSEGRGNYGYTF; CDR3nt: TGTGCCAGCAGTGAGGGCAGGGGTAACTATGGCTACACCTTC
abundance: -; v_gene: TRBV7-9; j_gene: TRBJ1-6; d_gene: TRBD1; CDR3aa: CASSSPNGQGLSPLHF; CDR3nt: TGTGCCAGCAGCTCCCCAAACGGACAGGGCCTTTCACCCCTCCACTTT
abundance: -; v_gene: TRBV5-4; j_gene: TRBJ1-2; d_gene: -; CDR3aa: CASRQGHMGTYGYTF; CDR3nt: TGTGCCAGCAGACAAGGACACATGGGTACCTATGGCTACACCTTC
abundance: -; v_gene: TRBV28; j_gene: TRBJ2-3; d_gene: TRBD2; CDR3aa: CASLAGATDTQYF; CDR3nt: TGTGCCTCACTGGCGGGAGCAACAGATACGCAGTATTTT
abundance: once; v_gene: TRBV2; j_gene: TRBJ2-3; d_gene: TRBD2; CDR3aa: CASCSGGSHTQYF; CDR3nt: TGTGCCAGTTGTAGCGGGGGGTCGCATACGCAGTATTTT
abundance: -; v_gene: TRBV18; j_gene: TRBJ1-5; d_gene: -; CDR3aa: CASSPGTQDQPQHF; CDR3nt: TGTGCCAGCTCTCCCGGGACTCAAGATCAGCCCCAGCATTTT
abundance: -; v_gene: TRBV29-1; j_gene: TRBJ1-2; d_gene: -; CDR3aa: CSARDTYKDGYTF; CDR3nt: TGCAGCGCCCGGGACACCTACAAGGATGGCTACACCTTC
abundance: -; v_gene: TRBV5-1; j_gene: TRBJ2-7; d_gene: -; CDR3aa: CASSLYSQGMNEQYF; CDR3nt: TGCGCCAGCAGCTTGTACAGTCAGGGGATGAACGAGCAGTACTTC
abundance: -; v_gene: TRBV6-5; j_gene: TRBJ2-1; d_gene: -; CDR3aa: CASSPQGGEQFF; CDR3nt: TGTGCCAGCAGTCCCCAGGGGGGTGAGCAGTTCTTC
abundance: -; v_gene: TRBV15; j_gene: TRBJ1-1; d_gene: TRBD1; CDR3aa: CATSREARTGALLF; CDR3nt: TGTGCCACCAGCAGAGAGGCGAGGACAGGGGCCCTTCTCTTT
abundance: -; v_gene: TRBV4-1; j_gene: TRBJ2-1; d_gene: -; CDR3aa: CASSLRDSLPSSYNEQFF; CDR3nt: TGCGCCAGCAGCCTTCGGGACTCCCTTCCCAGCTCCTACAATGAGCAGTTCTTC
abundance: -; v_gene: TRBV7-2; j_gene: TRBJ2-3; d_gene: -; CDR3aa: CASSLQRGATDTQYF; CDR3nt: TGTGCCAGCAGCTTACAGCGCGGGGCCACAGATACGCAGTATTTT
abundance: -; v_gene: TRBV25-1; j_gene: TRBJ1-4; d_gene: -; CDR3aa: CASSEWSGGNEKLFF; CDR3nt: TGTGCCAGCAGTGAATGGTCAGGAGGCAATGAAAAACTGTTTTTT
abundance: -; v_gene: TRBV29-1; j_gene: TRBJ1-1; d_gene: TRBD1; CDR3aa: CSVPRIKPGQGSLLGTEAFF; CDR3nt: TGCAGCGTTCCTCGAATCAAACCGGGACAGGGGTCCTTACTGGGGACTGAAGCTTTCTTT
abundance: -; v_gene: TRBV11-2; j_gene: TRBJ1-3; d_gene: -; CDR3aa: CASSLPVGGKGGNTIYF; CDR3nt: TGTGCCAGCAGCTTACCCGTCGGGGGGAAAGGGGGAAACACCATATATTTT
abundance: -; v_gene: TRBV2; j_gene: TRBJ2-5; d_gene: -; CDR3aa: CASSSPAGGGWETQYF; CDR3nt: TGTGCCAGCAGTTCCCCCGCGGGCGGGGGCTGGGAGACCCAGTACTTC
abundance: -; v_gene: TRBV11-3; j_gene: TRBJ2-7; d_gene: -; CDR3aa: CASSLRGPYEQYF; CDR3nt: TGTGCCAGCAGCTTAAGAGGTCCTTACGAGCAGTACTTC
abundance: -; v_gene: TRBV6-5; j_gene: TRBJ1-5; d_gene: -; CDR3aa: CASRQGNQPQHF; CDR3nt: TGTGCCAGCAGACAGGGCAATCAGCCCCAGCATTTT
abundance: -; v_gene: TRBV19; j_gene: TRBJ2-3; d_gene: TRBD2; CDR3aa: CASRYRTSGSTDTQYF; CDR3nt: TGTGCCAGTAGATACCGGACTAGCGGGAGTACAGATACGCAGTATTTT
abundance: -; v_gene: TRBV2; j_gene: TRBJ1-4; d_gene: TRBD1; CDR3aa: CASRRQGATGKLFF; CDR3nt: TGTGCCAGCAGGAGACAGGGGGCCACAGGAAAACTGTTTTTT
abundance: -; v_gene: TRBV9; j_gene: TRBJ2-2; d_gene: TRBD2; CDR3aa: CASSVDGTRNTGELFF; CDR3nt: TGTGCCAGCAGCGTAGATGGGACTAGGAACACCGGGGAGCTGTTTTTT
abundance: -; v_gene: TRBV7-2; j_gene: TRBJ2-5; d_gene: TRBD1; CDR3aa: CASSSQKGAGETQYF; CDR3nt: TGTGCCAGCAGTTCCCAGAAGGGGGCGGGAGAGACCCAGTACTTC
abundance: -; v_gene: TRBV28; j_gene: TRBJ1-5; d_gene: -; CDR3aa: CASLQLDSNSNQPQHF; CDR3nt: TGTGCCAGCCTCCAATTGGACAGCAATAGCAATCAGCCCCAGCATTTT
abundance: few; v_gene: TRBV5-1; j_gene: TRBJ2-2; d_gene: TRBD1; CDR3aa: CASRSRTGAPNTGELFF; CDR3nt: TGCGCCAGCAGATCTAGGACAGGGGCGCCGAACACCGGGGAGCTGTTTTTT
abundance: few; v_gene: TRBV9; j_gene: TRBJ1-2; d_gene: -; CDR3aa: CASSLQGGDGYTF; CDR3nt: TGTGCCAGCAGCCTCCAAGGAGGAGATGGCTACACCTTC
abundance: -; v_gene: TRBV20-1; j_gene: TRBJ2-1; d_gene: TRBD1; CDR3aa: CSASASPTGYSSTRYNEQFF; CDR3nt: TGCAGTGCTAGTGCCTCCCCGACAGGGTATTCATCTACGAGATACAATGAGCAGTTCTTC
abundance: -; v_gene: TRBV15; j_gene: TRBJ2-2; d_gene: TRBD2; CDR3aa: CATSRERGGATGELFF; CDR3nt: TGTGCCACCAGCAGAGAACGCGGGGGGGCCACCGGGGAGCTGTTTTTT
abundance: -; v_gene: TRBV11-2; j_gene: TRBJ1-3; d_gene: -; CDR3aa: CASSVERGTGNTIYF; CDR3nt: TGTGCCAGCAGCGTCGAAAGGGGGACCGGAAACACCATATATTTT
abundance: -; v_gene: TRBV6-2/TRBV6-3; j_gene: TRBJ2-7; d_gene: -; CDR3aa: CASSEGRSLSYEQYF; CDR3nt: TGTGCCAGCAGCGAGGGAAGGTCACTATCCTACGAGCAGTACTTC